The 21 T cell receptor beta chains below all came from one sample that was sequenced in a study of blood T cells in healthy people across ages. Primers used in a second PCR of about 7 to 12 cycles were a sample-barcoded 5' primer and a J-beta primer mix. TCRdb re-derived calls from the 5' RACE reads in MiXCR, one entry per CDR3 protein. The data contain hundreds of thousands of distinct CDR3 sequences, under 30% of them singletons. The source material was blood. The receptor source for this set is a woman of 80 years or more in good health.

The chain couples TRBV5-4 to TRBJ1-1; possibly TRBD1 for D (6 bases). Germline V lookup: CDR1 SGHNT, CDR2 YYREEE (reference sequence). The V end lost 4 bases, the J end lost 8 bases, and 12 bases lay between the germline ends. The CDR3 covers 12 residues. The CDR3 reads CASSVTGSEAFF. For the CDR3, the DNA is TGTGCCAGCAGCGTCACAGGGTCAGAAGCTTTCTTT.

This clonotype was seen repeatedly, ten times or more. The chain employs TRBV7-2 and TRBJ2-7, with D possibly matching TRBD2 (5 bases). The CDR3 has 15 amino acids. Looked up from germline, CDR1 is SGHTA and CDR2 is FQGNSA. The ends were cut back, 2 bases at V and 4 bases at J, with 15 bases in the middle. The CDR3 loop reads CASSLRGGLVYEQYF. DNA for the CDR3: TGTGCCAGCAGCTTAAGAGGAGGTCTAGTATACGAGCAGTACTTC.

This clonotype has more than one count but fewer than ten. In nucleotides, the CDR3 is TGTGCTAGTGGCCTGGGGAGCCAGGGGATGGCTGTGGGCACTGAAGCTTTCTTT. It codes for CASGLGSQGMAVGTEAFF. The chain couples TRBV12-5 to TRBJ1-1; TRBD1 might be the D (6 bases). Deletions cut 6 bases from V and 4 bases from J, with 27 bases between. Germline V gene data show CDR1 as LGHNT and CDR2 as FRNRAP. The CDR3 covers 18 residues.

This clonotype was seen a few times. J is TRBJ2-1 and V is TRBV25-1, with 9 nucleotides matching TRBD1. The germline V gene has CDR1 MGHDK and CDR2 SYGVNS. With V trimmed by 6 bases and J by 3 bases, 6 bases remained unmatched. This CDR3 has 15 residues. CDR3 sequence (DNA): TGTGCCAGCAGCCCAGGGGACAGGGACTACAATGAGCAGTTCTTC. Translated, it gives CASSPGDRDYNEQFF.

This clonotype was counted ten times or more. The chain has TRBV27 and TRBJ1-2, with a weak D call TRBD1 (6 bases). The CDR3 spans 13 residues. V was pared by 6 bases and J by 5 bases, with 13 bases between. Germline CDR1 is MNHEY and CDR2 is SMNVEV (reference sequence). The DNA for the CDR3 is TGTGCCAGCAGCTTACAGGGAAAATATGGCTACACCTTC. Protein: CASSLQGKYGYTF.

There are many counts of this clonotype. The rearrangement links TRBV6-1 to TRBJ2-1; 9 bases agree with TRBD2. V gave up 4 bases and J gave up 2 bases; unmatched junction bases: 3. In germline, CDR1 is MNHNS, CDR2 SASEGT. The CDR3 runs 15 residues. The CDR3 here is CASSGAGGTYNEQFF. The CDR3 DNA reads TGTGCCAGCAGTGGAGCGGGGGGTACCTACAATGAGCAGTTCTTC.

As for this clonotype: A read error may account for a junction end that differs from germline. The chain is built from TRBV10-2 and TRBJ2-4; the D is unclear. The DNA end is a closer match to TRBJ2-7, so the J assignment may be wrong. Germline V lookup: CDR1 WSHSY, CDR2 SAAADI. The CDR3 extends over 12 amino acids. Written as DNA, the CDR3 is TGCGCCAGCGGTGAGACTGGTTACGAGCAGTACTTC. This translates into CASGETGYEQYF.

The CDR3 protein is CASRGSGTSTDTQYF. CDR3 coding DNA: TGTGCCAGCAGGGGGAGCGGGACCTCCACAGATACGCAGTATTTT. The chain uses TRBV6-2 or TRBV6-3 and TRBJ2-3, with 7 nucleotides matching TRBD2. CDR3 length equals 15 residues. CDR1 and CDR2 from the germline V gene are MNHEY and SVGEGT. The V and J ends lost 6 bases and 2 bases, in that order; junction bases with no gene match: 8.

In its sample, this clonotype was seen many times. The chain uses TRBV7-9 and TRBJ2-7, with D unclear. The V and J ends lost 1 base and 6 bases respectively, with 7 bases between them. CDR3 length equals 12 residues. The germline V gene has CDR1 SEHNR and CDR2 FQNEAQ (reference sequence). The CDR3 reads CASSLVSSEQYF. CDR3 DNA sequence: TGTGCCAGCAGCTTAGTGTCGTCCGAGCAGTACTTC.

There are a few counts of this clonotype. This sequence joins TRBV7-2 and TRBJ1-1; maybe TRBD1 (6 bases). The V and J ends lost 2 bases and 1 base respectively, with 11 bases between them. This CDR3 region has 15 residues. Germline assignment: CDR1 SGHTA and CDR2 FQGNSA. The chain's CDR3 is CASSLYGRGNTEAFF. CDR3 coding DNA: TGTGCCAGCAGCTTATACGGCAGGGGGAACACTGAAGCTTTCTTT.

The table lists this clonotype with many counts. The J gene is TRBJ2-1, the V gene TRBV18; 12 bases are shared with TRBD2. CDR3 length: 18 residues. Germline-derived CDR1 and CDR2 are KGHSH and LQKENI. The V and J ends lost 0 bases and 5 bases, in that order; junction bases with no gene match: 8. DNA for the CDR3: TGTGCCAGCTCACCACCGGTTCTAGCGGGGGGGATGAACAATGAGCAGTTCTTC. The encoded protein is CASSPPVLAGGMNNEQFF.

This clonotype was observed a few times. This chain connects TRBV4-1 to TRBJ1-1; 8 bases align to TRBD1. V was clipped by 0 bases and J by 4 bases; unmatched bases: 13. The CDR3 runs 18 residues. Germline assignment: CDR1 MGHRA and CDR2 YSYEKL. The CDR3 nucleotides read TGCGCCAGCAGCCAAGATCCCGGGACAGGCGTAAGCAGCACTGAAGCTTTCTTT. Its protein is CASSQDPGTGVSSTEAFF.

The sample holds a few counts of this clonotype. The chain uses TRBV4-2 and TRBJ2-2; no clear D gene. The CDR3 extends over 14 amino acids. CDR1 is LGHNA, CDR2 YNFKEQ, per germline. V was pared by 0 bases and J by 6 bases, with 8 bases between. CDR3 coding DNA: TGTGCCAGCAGCCAAGATGGTGGGGCCGGGGAGCTGTTTTTT. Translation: CASSQDGGAGELFF.

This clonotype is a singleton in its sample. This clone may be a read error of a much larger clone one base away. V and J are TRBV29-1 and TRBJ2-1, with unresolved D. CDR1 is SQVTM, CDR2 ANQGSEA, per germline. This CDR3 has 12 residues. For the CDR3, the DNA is TGCAGCGTTCGCGTAGCCTACAATGAGCAGTGCTTC. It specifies CSVRVAYNEQCF.

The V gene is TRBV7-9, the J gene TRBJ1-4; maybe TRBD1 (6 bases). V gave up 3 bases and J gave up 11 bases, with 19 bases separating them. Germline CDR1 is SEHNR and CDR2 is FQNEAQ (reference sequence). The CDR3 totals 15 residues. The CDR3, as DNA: TGTGCCAGCAGCTTTGAAGGCAGGGGAAGGGACAAACTGTTTTTT. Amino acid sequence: CASSFEGRGRDKLFF.

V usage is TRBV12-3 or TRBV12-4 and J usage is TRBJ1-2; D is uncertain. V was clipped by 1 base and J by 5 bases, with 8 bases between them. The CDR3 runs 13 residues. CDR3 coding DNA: TGTGCCAGCAGTTTAGGGTGGAGGTATGGCTACACCTTC. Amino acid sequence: CASSLGWRYGYTF.

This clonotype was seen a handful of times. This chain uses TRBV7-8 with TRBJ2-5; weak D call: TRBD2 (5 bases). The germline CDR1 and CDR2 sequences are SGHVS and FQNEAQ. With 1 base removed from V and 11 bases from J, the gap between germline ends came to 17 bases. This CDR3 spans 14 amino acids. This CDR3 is CASSLVGGYNEQYF. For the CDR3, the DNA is TGTGCCAGCAGCTTAGTTGGAGGCTACAATGAGCAGTACTTC.

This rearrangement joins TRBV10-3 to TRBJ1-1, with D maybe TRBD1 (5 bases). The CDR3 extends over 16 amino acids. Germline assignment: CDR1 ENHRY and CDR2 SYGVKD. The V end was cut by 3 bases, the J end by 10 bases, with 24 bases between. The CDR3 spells CAISDYPTVRRAVAFF. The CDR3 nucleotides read TGTGCCATCAGTGACTACCCGACAGTTCGAAGGGCTGTAGCTTTCTTT.

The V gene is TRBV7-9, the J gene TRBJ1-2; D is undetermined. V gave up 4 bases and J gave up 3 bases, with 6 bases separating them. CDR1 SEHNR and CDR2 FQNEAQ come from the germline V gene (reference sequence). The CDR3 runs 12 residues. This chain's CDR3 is CASSWTYYGYTF. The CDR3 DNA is TGTGCCAGCAGCTGGACTTACTATGGCTACACCTTC.

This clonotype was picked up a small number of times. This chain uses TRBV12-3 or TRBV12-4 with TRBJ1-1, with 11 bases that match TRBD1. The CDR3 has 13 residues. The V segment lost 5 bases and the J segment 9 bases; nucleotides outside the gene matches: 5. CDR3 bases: TGTGCCAGCAGTCCCGGGACAGGGGGTCAAGCTTTCTTT. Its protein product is CASSPGTGGQAFF.

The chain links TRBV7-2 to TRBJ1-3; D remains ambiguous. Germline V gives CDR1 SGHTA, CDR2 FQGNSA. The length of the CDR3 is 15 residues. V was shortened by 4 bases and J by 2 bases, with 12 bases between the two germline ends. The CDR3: CASSSPRPTGNTIYF. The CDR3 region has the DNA TGTGCCAGCAGCTCCCCCAGGCCAACTGGAAACACCATATATTTT.